This T cell receptor (beta chain) was recorded in a study of CD8+CD57+ T cells in acquired aplastic anemia. Germline V gives CDR1 SGDLS, CDR2 YYNGEE. V lost 0 bases and J 1 base, leaving 14 bases between the germline ends. The CDR3 has 17 amino acids. Profiles of TCR beta VDJ and CDR3 were generated from a genomic DNA template. TCRdb independently ran MiXCR on the reads; one entry per CDR3 protein. The data show 350,000 to 450,000 distinct CDR3 sequences, 65% to 80% seen once. The sequencing input was sorted CD4+, CD8+, or CD8+CD57+ T cells (not recorded which) from PBMCs. This chain uses TRBV9 with TRBJ1-3; unclear D gene. This receptor was obtained from a human donor in good health, serving as a control. The CDR3 loop is CASSVAPAVASGNTIYF. In DNA form, the CDR3 reads TGTGCCAGCAGCGTAGCGCCGGCAGTCGCGTCTGGAAACACCATATATTTT.